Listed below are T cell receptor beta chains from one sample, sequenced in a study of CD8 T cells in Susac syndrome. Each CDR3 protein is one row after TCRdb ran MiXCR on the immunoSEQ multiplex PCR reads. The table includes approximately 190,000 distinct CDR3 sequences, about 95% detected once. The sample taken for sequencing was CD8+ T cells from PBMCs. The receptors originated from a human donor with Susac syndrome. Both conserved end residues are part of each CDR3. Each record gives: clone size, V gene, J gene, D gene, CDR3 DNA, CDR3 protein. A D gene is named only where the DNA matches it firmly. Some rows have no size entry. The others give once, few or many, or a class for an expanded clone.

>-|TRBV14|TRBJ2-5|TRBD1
TGTGCCAGCAGCCAAGCCTTACAGGGGGTCGTAGAGACCCAGTACTTC
CASSQALQGVVETQYF
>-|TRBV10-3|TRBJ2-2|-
TGTGCCATCGGCAGTAACACCGGGGAGCTGTTTTTT
CAIGSNTGELFF
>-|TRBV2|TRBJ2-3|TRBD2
TGTGCCAGCAGATTAGCGGGGGGAACGACGCCAGATACGCAGTATTTT
CASRLAGGTTPDTQYF
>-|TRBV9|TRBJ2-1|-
TGTGCCAGCAGCGTAGCTTTGGTAGCCACAGACAATGAGCAGTTCTTC
CASSVALVATDNEQFF
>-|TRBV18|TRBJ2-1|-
TGTGCCAGCTCACCACGGGACTCGAGAGGCAATGAGCAGTTCTTC
CASSPRDSRGNEQFF
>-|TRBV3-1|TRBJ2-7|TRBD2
TGTGCCAGCAGCCAGACGTTCGGGACTAGCGGAGCCTACGAGCAGTACTTC
CASSQTFGTSGAYEQYF
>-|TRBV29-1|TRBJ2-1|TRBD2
TGCAGCGTGGAGACTAGCGGGAGTAGGGCCTACAATGAGCAGTTCTTC
CSVETSGSRAYNEQFF
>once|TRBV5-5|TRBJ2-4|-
TGTGCCAGCTACGGGTGGATACAGGGAGCCAAAAACATTCAGTACTTC
CASYGWIQGAKNIQYF
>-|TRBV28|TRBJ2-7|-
TGTGCCAGCAGTTTATCTGGGGCGGTTCTCTACGAGCAGTACTTC
CASSLSGAVLYEQYF
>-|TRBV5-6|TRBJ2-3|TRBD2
TGTGCCAGCAGCCCGACTAGCCGAGCGGTAGATACGCAGTATTTT
CASSPTSRAVDTQYF
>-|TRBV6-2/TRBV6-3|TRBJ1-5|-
TGTGCCAGCAGTTACACGGGCAATCAGCCCCAGCATTTT
CASSYTGNQPQHF
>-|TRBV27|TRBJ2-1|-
TGTGCCAGCAGTTTAGCGGGGTTCCATGAGCAGTTCTTC
CASSLAGFHEQFF
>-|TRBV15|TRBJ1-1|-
TGTGCCACCAGCCCGCTGGGGGAGAACACTGAAGCTTTCTTT
CATSPLGENTEAFF
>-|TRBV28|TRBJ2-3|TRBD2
TGTGCCAGCAGTCCTAGACAGGGACGAAGCGGGAGGGTTACCACAGATACGCAGTATTTT
CASSPRQGRSGRVTTDTQYF
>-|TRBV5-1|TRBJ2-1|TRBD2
TGCGCCAGCAGCGGGGCCGCTAGCGGCTCCTACAATGAGCAGTTCTTC
CASSGAASGSYNEQFF
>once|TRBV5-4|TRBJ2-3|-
TGTGCCAGCAGCTTCTCGACGATGGTGGGTACAGATACGCAGTATTTT
CASSFSTMVGTDTQYF
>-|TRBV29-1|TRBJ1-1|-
TGCAGCGTGGATAGGGATTACCCAGCGAACACTGAAGCTTTCTTT
CSVDRDYPANTEAFF
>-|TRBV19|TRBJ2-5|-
TGTGCCAGTAGTAAGGAGGGAGTCAGAGAGACCCAGTACTTC
CASSKEGVRETQYF
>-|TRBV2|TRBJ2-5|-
TGTGCCAGCAATCGGCAGAAAGAGACCCAGTACTTC
CASNRQKETQYF
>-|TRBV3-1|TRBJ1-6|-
TGTGCCAGCAGCCAAGATCTGAGGGCCCTCCACTTT
CASSQDLRALHF
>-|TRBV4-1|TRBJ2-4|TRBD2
TGCGCCAGCAGCCAAGAAGCAGGAGCGGGAGGGGGGATGAACATTCAGTACTTC
CASSQEAGAGGGMNIQYF
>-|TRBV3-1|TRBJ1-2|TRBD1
TGTGCCAGCAGCCAATTCGGGACAGGCGATGGCTACACCTTC
CASSQFGTGDGYTF
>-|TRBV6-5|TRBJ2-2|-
TGTGCCAGCGGACCAAACACCGGGGAGCTGTTTTTT
CASGPNTGELFF
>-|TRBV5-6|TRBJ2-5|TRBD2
TGTGCCAGCAGGACGGGGGGGCCGGAGACCCAGTACTTC
CASRTGGPETQYF
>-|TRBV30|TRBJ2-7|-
TGTGCCTGTACATTCGGGGTACTGAACGATGAGCAGTACTTC
CACTFGVLNDEQYF
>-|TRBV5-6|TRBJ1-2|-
TGTGCCAGCAGCTTGGTGGGGGATGAGTGCTACACCTTC
CASSLVGDECYTF
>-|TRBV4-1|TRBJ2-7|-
TGCGCCAGCAGCCAAGTCGGGGGAGCTTCCTACGAGCAGTACTTC
CASSQVGGASYEQYF
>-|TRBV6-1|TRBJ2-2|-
TGTGCCAGCAGTGAATGGGCTTCTGGCGGGGAGCTGTTTTTT
CASSEWASGGELFF
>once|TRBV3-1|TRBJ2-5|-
TGTGCCAGCAGCCAATTTGGCGGTAATCAAGAGACCCAGTACTTC
CASSQFGGNQETQYF
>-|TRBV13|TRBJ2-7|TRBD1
TGTGCCAGCAGCCCAGCGGGACAGGGCTACGAGCAGTACTTC
CASSPAGQGYEQYF
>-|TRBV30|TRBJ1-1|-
TGTGCCTGGAGTGTTGGGAGTACTGAAGCTTTCTTT
CAWSVGSTEAFF
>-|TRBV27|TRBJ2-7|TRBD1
TGTGCCAGCAGTTCCAGGGGGCACGAGCAGTACTTC
CASSSRGHEQYF
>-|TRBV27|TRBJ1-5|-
TGTGCCAGCAGTTTCCAGGGGTACCAGCCCCAGCATTTT
CASSFQGYQPQHF
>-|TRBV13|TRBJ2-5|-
TGTGCCAGCAGCTTATTGGCCACCTCCCAAGAGACCCAGTACTTC
CASSLLATSQETQYF
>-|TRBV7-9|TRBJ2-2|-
TGTGCCAGCAGCTTCCCTCAGGGACCGAACACCGGGGAGCTGTTTTTT
CASSFPQGPNTGELFF
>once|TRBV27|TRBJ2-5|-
TGTGCCAGCAGTTTAGGGCGGGGTCCACAAGAGACCCAGTACTTC
CASSLGRGPQETQYF
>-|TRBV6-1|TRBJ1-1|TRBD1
TGTGCCAGCAGCCCCGAGGGACAGGGGGGTATTGTAGCTGAAGCTTTCTTT
CASSPEGQGGIVAEAFF